Below are 10 T cell receptor beta chains sequenced from a single sample in a study of blood T cell repertoires in COVID-19. Repertoires were generated with immunoSEQ multiplex PCR, while TCRdb's copy carries only in-frame clones and drops some. The sample carries under 100,000 clones, around four fifths recorded once. Sequenced: peripheral blood. These receptors were obtained from a woman aged 55-69 years with acute or convalescent COVID-19.

The V call is TRBV19, the J call TRBJ1-1; D might be TRBD1 (6 bases). The CDR3 is 12 amino acids. The germline V and J ends were trimmed by 8 bases and 3 bases, with 10 bases remaining between them. CDR1 and CDR2 from the germline V gene are LNHDA and SQIVND (reference sequence). The DNA for the CDR3 is TGTGCCAGTTACCAGGGGCACACTGAAGCTTTCTTT. This encodes CASYQGHTEAFF.

The chain is built from TRBV7-2 and TRBJ1-6; D is unclear. CDR1 is SGHTA and CDR2 is FQGNSA in the germline V gene. This CDR3 has 17 amino acids. Deletions cut 3 bases from V and 7 bases from J, with 19 bases between. CDR3 amino acids: CASSFQALPPGNSPLHF. CDR3 in DNA: TGTGCCAGCAGCTTCCAGGCCTTGCCCCCGGGAAATTCACCCCTCCACTTT.

This chain connects TRBV2 to TRBJ1-1, with TRBD1 identical over 7 bases. The germline V gene encodes CDR1 SNHLY and CDR2 FYNNEI. The length of the CDR3 is 12 residues. The V and J ends lost 7 bases and 7 bases, in that order; junction bases with no gene match: 6. CDR3 sequence reads: CASNRDSFEAFF. The CDR3 DNA is TGTGCCAGCAACCGGGACAGCTTTGAAGCTTTCTTT.

This clone was counted between two and nine times. The chain is built from TRBV5-1 and TRBJ2-7, with TRBD2 matching over 10 bases. The CDR3 extends over 13 amino acids. Losses at the gene ends were 4 bases for V and 7 bases for J; bases not matched to a gene: 5. Germline V gene sequence: CDR1 SGHRS, CDR2 YFSETQ. In DNA form, the CDR3 reads TGCGCCAGCAGCCTAGCGGGAGCGCAGGAGCAGTACTTC. Protein: CASSLAGAQEQYF.

The gene calls are TRBV9 and TRBJ2-1; weak D call: TRBD1 (6 bases). V lost 4 bases, J lost 0 bases, and 11 bases lay in between. Looked up from germline, CDR1 is SGDLS and CDR2 is YYNGEE. CDR3 length: 15 residues. In nucleotides, the CDR3 is TGTGCCAGCAGCCCCCAGGGGAGCTCCTACAATGAGCAGTTCTTC. This translates into CASSPQGSSYNEQFF. The full variable domain, completed using reference TRBV9 and TRBJ2-1, is DSGVTQTPKHLITATGQRVTLRCSPRSGDLSVYWYQQSLDQGLQFLIQYYNGEERAKGNILERFSAQQFPDLHSELNLSSLELGDSALYFCASSPQGSSYNEQFFGPGTRLTVL.

The CDR3 spells CAISESLQATLGNQPQHF. DNA of the CDR3: TGTGCCATCAGTGAGTCTTTACAGGCGACCCTAGGCAATCAGCCCCAGCATTTT. V and J are TRBV10-3 and TRBJ1-5; D is possibly TRBD1 (5 bases). The ends were cut back, 0 bases at V and 2 bases at J, with 17 bases in the middle. The CDR3 is 18 residues long. Germline values: CDR1 ENHRY, CDR2 SYGVKD.

J is TRBJ1-3 and V is TRBV7-6; D ambiguous. The CDR3 sequence is 16 residues long. Germline-derived CDR1 and CDR2 are SGHVS and FNYEAQ. Trimming stripped 2 bases from V and 0 bases from J, with 11 bases between. CDR3 region: CASSLTPPASGNTIYF. Here the CDR3 DNA reads TGTGCCAGCAGCTTAACTCCCCCTGCCTCTGGAAACACCATATATTTT.

The CDR3 spells CAWSWGGGAAQFF. CDR3 coding DNA: TGTGCCTGGAGCTGGGGCGGGGGGGCCGCGCAGTTCTTC. The chain carries TRBV30 and TRBJ2-1; 9 nucleotides agree with TRBD2. Trimming took 3 bases from V and 12 from J; bases not matched to a gene: 9. Germline V gene lookup returns CDR1 GTSNPN and CDR2 SVGIG (reference sequence). The CDR3 has 13 amino acids.

The chain joins TRBV5-6 to TRBJ1-2; D ambiguous. Trimming pared 5 bases from V and 3 bases from J, leaving 11 bases between. The CDR3 runs to 13 residues. Germline loops: CDR1 SGHDT, CDR2 YYEEEE. CDR3 nucleotide sequence: TGTGCCAGCAGGCCCCTCGGGGACTATGGCTACACCTTC. Translating it yields CASRPLGDYGYTF.

The chain carries TRBV7-8 and TRBJ2-5; 10 bases agree with TRBD1. Per the germline V gene, CDR1 is SGHVS and CDR2 is FQNEAQ. Unmatched junction bases numbered 8, after V lost 2 bases and J lost 5 bases. The length of the CDR3 is 16 residues. CDR3 sequence: CASSLLGTGVPETQYF. Written as DNA, the CDR3 is TGTGCCAGCAGCTTATTGGGGACAGGGGTTCCGGAGACCCAGTACTTC.